Listed here is a single TCR beta chain. What it binds is not known. This sample was included in a study of vaccination effects on CD4 cells after COVID-19. Study-wide background: The ViraFEST assay expanded antigen-specific CD4+ T cells with viral peptide pools before sequencing. Findings and caveats of the study: The vaccine-induced clones of healthy vaccinees included only 1 of 255 that cross-reacted with common cold coronaviruses. Both infection-induced and vaccine-induced clones contracted markedly at late post-vaccination timepoints.

Researchers isolated CD4+ T cells once approximately ten days of culture had elapsed. Neither prior SARS-CoV-2 infection nor positive nucleocapsid antibodies were present in the vaccine recipients. V was clipped by 5 bases and J by 2 bases, with 13 bases between them. The germline gives CDR1 SNHLY, CDR2 FYNNEI. This CDR3 region has 14 residues. This table comes from immunoSEQ multiplex PCR, and its TCRdb copy is limited to in-frame clones, with some not included. The sample comprises about 30,000 clones, 60% to 80% of which are singletons, and under 10% rests with the top ten. The chain joins TRBV2 to TRBJ2-7, with D perhaps matching TRBD1 or TRBD2 (6 bases each). This TCR was recovered from a human donor who received a COVID-19 vaccine. The sequences come from CD4+ T cells from PBMCs cultured without peptide, collected before COVID-19 vaccination. CDR3 residues: CASSPTGRPYEQYF. In DNA, the CDR3 is TGTGCCAGCAGTCCCACAGGGAGGCCCTACGAGCAGTACTTC.